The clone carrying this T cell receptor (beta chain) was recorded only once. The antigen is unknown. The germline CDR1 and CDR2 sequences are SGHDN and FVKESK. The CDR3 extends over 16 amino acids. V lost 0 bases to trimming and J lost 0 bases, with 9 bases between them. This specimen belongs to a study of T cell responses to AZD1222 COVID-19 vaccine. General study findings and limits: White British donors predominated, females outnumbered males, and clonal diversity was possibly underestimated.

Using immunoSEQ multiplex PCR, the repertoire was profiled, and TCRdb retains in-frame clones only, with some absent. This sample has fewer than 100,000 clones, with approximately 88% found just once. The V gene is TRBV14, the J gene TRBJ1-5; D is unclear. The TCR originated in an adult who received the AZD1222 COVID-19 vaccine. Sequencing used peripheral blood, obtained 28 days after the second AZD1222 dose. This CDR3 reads CASSQETGYSNQPQHF. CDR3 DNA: TGTGCCAGCAGCCAAGAAACGGGTTATAGCAATCAGCCCCAGCATTTT.